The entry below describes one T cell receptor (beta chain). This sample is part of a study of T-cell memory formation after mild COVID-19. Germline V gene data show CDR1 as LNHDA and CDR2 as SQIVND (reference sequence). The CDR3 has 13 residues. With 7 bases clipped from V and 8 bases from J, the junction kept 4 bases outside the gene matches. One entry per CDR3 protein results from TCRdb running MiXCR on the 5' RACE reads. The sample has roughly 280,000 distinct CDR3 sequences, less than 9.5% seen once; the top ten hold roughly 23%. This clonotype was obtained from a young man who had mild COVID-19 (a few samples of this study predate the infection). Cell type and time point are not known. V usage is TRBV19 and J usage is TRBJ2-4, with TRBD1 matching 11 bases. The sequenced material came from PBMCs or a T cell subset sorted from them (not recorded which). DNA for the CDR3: TGTGCCAGTATGAAGGGACAGGGGGACATTCAGTACTTC. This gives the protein CASMKGQGDIQYF. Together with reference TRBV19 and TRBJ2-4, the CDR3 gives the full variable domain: DGGITQSPKYLFRKEGQNVTLSCEQNLNHDAMYWYRQDPGQGLRLIYYSQIVNDFQKGDIAEGYSVSREKKESFPLTVTSAQKNPTAFYLCASMKGQGDIQYFGAGTRLSVL.